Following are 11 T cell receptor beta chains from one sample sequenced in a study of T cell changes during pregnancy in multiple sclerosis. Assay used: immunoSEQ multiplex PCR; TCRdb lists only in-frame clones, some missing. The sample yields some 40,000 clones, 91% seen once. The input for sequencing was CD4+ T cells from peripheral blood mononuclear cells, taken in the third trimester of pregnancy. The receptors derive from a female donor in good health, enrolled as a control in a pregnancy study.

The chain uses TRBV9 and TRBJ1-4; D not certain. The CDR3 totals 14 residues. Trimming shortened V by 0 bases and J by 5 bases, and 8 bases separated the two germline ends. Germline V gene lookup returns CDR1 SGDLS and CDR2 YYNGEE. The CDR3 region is CASSVDSLNEKLFF. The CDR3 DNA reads TGTGCCAGCAGCGTAGACAGTTTAAATGAAAAACTGTTTTTT.

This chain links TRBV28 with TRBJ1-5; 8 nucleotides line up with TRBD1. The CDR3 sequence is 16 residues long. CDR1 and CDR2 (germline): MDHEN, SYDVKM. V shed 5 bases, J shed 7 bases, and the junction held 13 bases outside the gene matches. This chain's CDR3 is CASSPVNQGAGQPQHF. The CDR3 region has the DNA TGTGCCAGCAGTCCCGTTAATCAGGGGGCCGGCCAGCCCCAGCATTTT. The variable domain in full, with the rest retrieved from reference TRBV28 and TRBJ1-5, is DVKVTQSSRYLVKRTGEKVFLECVQDMDHENMFWYRQDPGLGLRLIYFSYDVKMKEKGDIPEGYSVSREKKERFSLILESASTNQTSMYLCASSPVNQGAGQPQHFGDGTRLSIL.

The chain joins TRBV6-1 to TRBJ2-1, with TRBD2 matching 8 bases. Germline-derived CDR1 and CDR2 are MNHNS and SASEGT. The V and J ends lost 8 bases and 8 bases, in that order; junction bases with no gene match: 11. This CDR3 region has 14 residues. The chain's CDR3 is CASSASGSGDEQFF. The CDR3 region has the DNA TGTGCCAGCTCCGCTAGCGGGTCCGGGGATGAGCAGTTCTTC.

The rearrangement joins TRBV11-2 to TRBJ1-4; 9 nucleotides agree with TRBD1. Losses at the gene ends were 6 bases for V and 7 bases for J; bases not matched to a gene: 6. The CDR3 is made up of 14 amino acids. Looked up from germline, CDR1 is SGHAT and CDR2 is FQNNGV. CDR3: CASSQQGASEKLFF. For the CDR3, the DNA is TGTGCCAGCAGTCAACAGGGGGCGAGTGAAAAACTGTTTTTT.

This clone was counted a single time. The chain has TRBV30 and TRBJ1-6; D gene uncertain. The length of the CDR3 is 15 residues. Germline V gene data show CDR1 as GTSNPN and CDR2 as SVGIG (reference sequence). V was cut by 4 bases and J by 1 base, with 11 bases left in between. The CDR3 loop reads CAWKAGFSYNSPLHF. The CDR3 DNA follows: TGTGCCTGGAAGGCGGGATTTTCCTATAATTCACCCCTCCACTTT.

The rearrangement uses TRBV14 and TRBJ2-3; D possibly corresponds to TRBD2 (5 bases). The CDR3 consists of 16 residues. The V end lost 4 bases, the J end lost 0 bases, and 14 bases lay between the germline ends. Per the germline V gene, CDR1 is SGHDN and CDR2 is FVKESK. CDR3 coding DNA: TGTGCCAGCAGCCTCACGCGGGCCGCCAGCACAGATACGCAGTATTTT. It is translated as CASSLTRAASTDTQYF.

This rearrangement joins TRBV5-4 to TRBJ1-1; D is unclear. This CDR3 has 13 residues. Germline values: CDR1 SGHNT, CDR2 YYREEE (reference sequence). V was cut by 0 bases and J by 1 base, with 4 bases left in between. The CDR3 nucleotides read TGTGCCAGCAGCTTGGACAGGAACACTGAAGCTTTCTTT. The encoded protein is CASSLDRNTEAFF.

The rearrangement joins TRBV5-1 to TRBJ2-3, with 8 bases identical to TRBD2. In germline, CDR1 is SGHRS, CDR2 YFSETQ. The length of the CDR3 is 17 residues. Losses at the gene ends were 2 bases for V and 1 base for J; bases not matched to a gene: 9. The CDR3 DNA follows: TGCGCCAGCAGCTTTTCTAGAGCGGGGGCCCGCACAGATACGCAGTATTTT. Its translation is CASSFSRAGARTDTQYF.

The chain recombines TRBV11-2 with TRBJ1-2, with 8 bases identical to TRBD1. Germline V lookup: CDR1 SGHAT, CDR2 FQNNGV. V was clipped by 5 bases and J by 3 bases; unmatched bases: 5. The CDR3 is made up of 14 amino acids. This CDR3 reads CASSPTTGDYGYTF. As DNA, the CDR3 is TGTGCCAGCAGCCCAACGACAGGGGACTATGGCTACACCTTC.

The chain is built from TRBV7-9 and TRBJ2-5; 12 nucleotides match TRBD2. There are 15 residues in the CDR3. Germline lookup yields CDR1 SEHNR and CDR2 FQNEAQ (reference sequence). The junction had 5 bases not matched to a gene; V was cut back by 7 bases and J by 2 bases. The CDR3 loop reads CASTELAGGQETQYF. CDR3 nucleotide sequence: TGTGCCAGCACCGAACTAGCGGGGGGTCAAGAGACCCAGTACTTC.

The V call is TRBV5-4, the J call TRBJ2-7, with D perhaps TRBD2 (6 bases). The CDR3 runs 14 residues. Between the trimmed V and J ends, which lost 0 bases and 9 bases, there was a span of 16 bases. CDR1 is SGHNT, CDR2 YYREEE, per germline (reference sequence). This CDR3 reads CASSLVGDGGGQYF. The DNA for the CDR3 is TGTGCCAGCAGCTTGGTTGGGGATGGGGGAGGGCAGTACTTC.